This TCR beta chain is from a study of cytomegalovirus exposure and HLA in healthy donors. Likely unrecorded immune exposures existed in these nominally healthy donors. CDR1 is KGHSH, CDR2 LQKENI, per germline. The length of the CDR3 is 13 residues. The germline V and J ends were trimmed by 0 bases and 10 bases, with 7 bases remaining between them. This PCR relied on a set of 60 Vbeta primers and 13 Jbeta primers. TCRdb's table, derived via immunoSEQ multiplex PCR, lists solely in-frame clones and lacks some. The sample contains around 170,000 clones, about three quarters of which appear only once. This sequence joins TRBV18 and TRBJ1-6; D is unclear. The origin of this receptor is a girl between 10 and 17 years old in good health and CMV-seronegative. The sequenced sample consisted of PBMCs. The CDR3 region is CASSPPAPSPLHF. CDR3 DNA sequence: TGTGCCAGCTCACCACCGGCTCCCTCACCCCTCCACTTT.